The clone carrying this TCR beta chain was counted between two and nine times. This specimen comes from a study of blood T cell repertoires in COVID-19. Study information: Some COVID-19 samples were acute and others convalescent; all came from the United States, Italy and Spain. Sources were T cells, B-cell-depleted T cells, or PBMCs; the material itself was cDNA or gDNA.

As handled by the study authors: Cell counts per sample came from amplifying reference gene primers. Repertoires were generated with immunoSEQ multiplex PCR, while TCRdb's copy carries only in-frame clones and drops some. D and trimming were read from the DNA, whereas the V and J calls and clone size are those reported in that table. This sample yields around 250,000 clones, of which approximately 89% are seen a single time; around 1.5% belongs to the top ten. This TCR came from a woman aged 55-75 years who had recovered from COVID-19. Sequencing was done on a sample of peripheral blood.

CDR3 protein: CASSQDELGLAGLGEQYF. The DNA for the CDR3 is TGTGCCAGCAGCCAAGACGAACTGGGACTAGCGGGGTTGGGCGAGCAGTACTTC. The genes are TRBV4-2 and TRBJ2-7; 13 positions match TRBD2. This CDR3 spans 18 amino acids. Germline V gene lookup returns CDR1 LGHNA and CDR2 YNFKEQ. Trimming cost V 0 bases and J 6 bases; bases outside gene matches: 11.